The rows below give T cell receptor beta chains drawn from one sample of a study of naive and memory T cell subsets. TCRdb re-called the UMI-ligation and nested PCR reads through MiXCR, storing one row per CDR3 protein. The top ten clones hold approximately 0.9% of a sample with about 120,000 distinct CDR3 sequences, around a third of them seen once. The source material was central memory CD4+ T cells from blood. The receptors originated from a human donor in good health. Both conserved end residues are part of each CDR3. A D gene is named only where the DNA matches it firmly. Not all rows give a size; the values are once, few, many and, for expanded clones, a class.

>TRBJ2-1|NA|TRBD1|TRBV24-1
TGTGCCACCAGTGATTCGGACAGGGGGCCAAACAATGAGCAGTTCTTC
CATSDSDRGPNNEQFF
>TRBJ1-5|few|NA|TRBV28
TGTGCCAGCAGTTTGTGGGATCTGAACGGCAATCAGCCCCAGCATTTT
CASSLWDLNGNQPQHF
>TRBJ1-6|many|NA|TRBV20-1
TGCAGTGCTCCAGGGGAGGGAGACAATTCACCCCTCCACTTT
CSAPGEGDNSPLHF
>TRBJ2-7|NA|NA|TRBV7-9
TGTGCCAGCAGCACGCTATACGAGCAGTACTTC
CASSTLYEQYF
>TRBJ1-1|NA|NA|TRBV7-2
TGTGCCAGCAGCTTGAGGGGGGGTGAAGCTTTCTTT
CASSLRGGEAFF
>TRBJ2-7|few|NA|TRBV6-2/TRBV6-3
TGTGCCAGCAGTAACCCCCTAGGTCGGGGGAACCCCTACGAGCAGTACTTC
CASSNPLGRGNPYEQYF
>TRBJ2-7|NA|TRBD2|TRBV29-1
TGCAGCGTGGGAGCGGGAGTGTACGAGCAGTACTTC
CSVGAGVYEQYF
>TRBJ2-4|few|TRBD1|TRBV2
TGTGCCGGAAGACAGGGGGGAAAAAACATTCAGTACTTC
CAGRQGGKNIQYF
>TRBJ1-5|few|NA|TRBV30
TGTGCCTGGTCCGGGACCCTGGGATATCAGCCCCAGCATTTT
CAWSGTLGYQPQHF
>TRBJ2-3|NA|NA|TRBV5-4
TGTGCCAGCAGCTCGGGCCCCGGTGGGAGCACAGATACGCAGTATTTT
CASSSGPGGSTDTQYF
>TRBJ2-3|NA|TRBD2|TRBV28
TGTGCCAGCAGTTCGACTAGCGGATACACAGATACGCAGTATTTT
CASSSTSGYTDTQYF
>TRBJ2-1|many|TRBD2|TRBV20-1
TGCAGTGCTAGGGGTAGGCTAGCGGGAGTAGGTAATGAGCAGTTCTTC
CSARGRLAGVGNEQFF
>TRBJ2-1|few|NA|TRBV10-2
TGCGCCACCAAACGCGACCTGACCTACAATGAGCAGTTCTTC
CATKRDLTYNEQFF
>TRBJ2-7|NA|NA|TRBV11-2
TGTGCCAGCAGCTTAGCTGGGGCCGAGCAGTACTTC
CASSLAGAEQYF